Listed below are T cell receptor beta chains from one sample, sequenced in a study of blood T cell repertoires in COVID-19. The assay was immunoSEQ multiplex PCR, and TCRdb's table has in-frame clones only and misses some. The table has roughly 360,000 clones, roughly 87% seen once. The sequencing input was PBMCs or T cells enriched from blood (not recorded which). Every receptor here comes from a woman aged 50 to 60 who had recovered from COVID-19. CDR3s include the opening cysteine and the closing phenylalanine or tryptophan. The order of the fields is J gene, D gene, V gene, clone size, CDR3 DNA, CDR3 protein. The D gene is left open where the match is weak. Size tells how often a clone was seen (once, few, many) or the class of an expanded clone, and some rows leave it out.

J gene: TRBJ2-6; D gene: TRBD1; V gene: TRBV5-4; clone size: -; CDR3 DNA: TGTGCCAGCAGCTCAGGTACAGGGGGCGGTGGTTTTTCGAACGTCCTGACTTTC; CDR3 protein: CASSSGTGGGGFSNVLTF
J gene: TRBJ1-2; D gene: -; V gene: TRBV6-5; clone size: -; CDR3 DNA: TGTGCCAGCAGTTACGATCTCATGAGAAGTGACTACACCTTC; CDR3 protein: CASSYDLMRSDYTF
J gene: TRBJ1-3; D gene: -; V gene: TRBV7-2; clone size: -; CDR3 DNA: TGTGCCAGCACCCCGGACAGACACGGAAACACCATATATTTT; CDR3 protein: CASTPDRHGNTIYF
J gene: TRBJ2-7; D gene: TRBD1; V gene: TRBV28; clone size: -; CDR3 DNA: TGTGCCAGCAGTACCTCAGGACAGGGGTTTGCGCAGTACTTC; CDR3 protein: CASSTSGQGFAQYF
J gene: TRBJ1-3; D gene: TRBD1; V gene: TRBV7-8; clone size: once; CDR3 DNA: TGTGCCAGCAGATCGGACAGGACCCTCTCTGGAAACACCATATATTTT; CDR3 protein: CASRSDRTLSGNTIYF
J gene: TRBJ2-7; D gene: TRBD2; V gene: TRBV3-1/TRBV3-2; clone size: -; CDR3 DNA: TGTGCCTCAGGGTTAGCGGGGGGGGCCCCCTACGAGCAGTACTTC; CDR3 protein: CASGLAGGAPYEQYF
J gene: TRBJ1-2; D gene: -; V gene: TRBV9; clone size: -; CDR3 DNA: TGTGCCAGCAGCTTTTCTTTCTATGGCTACACCTTC; CDR3 protein: CASSFSFYGYTF
J gene: TRBJ1-1; D gene: -; V gene: TRBV25-1; clone size: -; CDR3 DNA: TGTGCCAGCAGTCGCCAGATGAACACTGAAGCTTTCTTT; CDR3 protein: CASSRQMNTEAFF
J gene: TRBJ2-7; D gene: TRBD1; V gene: TRBV7-3; clone size: -; CDR3 DNA: TGTGCCAGCAGCACGGGACAGGGGGTGTGGAACCTTCCCTACGAGCAGTACTTC; CDR3 protein: CASSTGQGVWNLPYEQYF
J gene: TRBJ1-1; D gene: -; V gene: TRBV5-1; clone size: -; CDR3 DNA: TGCGCCAGCAGCTTGGCGACAGTCACTGAAGCTTTCTTT; CDR3 protein: CASSLATVTEAFF
J gene: TRBJ2-7; D gene: -; V gene: TRBV11-3; clone size: -; CDR3 DNA: TGTGCCAGCAGCTTAGGTGGAGCAGACCAAGTTCAGTACTTC; CDR3 protein: CASSLGGADQVQYF
J gene: TRBJ1-6; D gene: -; V gene: TRBV7-8; clone size: -; CDR3 DNA: TGTGCCAGCAGCTCCCAGGCCCTGGCGGGAGCACCCCTCCACTTT; CDR3 protein: CASSSQALAGAPLHF
J gene: TRBJ2-5; D gene: TRBD1; V gene: TRBV12-3/TRBV12-4; clone size: -; CDR3 DNA: TGTGCCAGCAGTAAGACAGGGGGTGAGACCCAGTACTTC; CDR3 protein: CASSKTGGETQYF
J gene: TRBJ1-2; D gene: -; V gene: TRBV5-1; clone size: once; CDR3 DNA: TGCGCCAGCAGGAAACAGGGTGAGGCCTATGGCTACACCTTC; CDR3 protein: CASRKQGEAYGYTF
J gene: TRBJ1-1; D gene: TRBD1; V gene: TRBV18; clone size: -; CDR3 DNA: TGTGCCAGCTCACCAGCGGGACAGATGAACACTGAAGCTTTCTTT; CDR3 protein: CASSPAGQMNTEAFF
J gene: TRBJ1-3; D gene: TRBD1; V gene: TRBV15; clone size: few; CDR3 DNA: TGTGCCACCAGAGGGACAGGGAACTCTGGAAACACCATATATTTT; CDR3 protein: CATRGTGNSGNTIYF
J gene: TRBJ1-2; D gene: TRBD1; V gene: TRBV27; clone size: -; CDR3 DNA: TGTGCCAGCAGCAGTAAACCAGGGGGAGGCTACACCTTC; CDR3 protein: CASSSKPGGGYTF
J gene: TRBJ1-2; D gene: TRBD1; V gene: TRBV30; clone size: -; CDR3 DNA: TGTGCCTGGAACACAGGGGGCGGCTTCTATGGCTACACCTTC; CDR3 protein: CAWNTGGGFYGYTF
J gene: TRBJ1-6; D gene: TRBD1; V gene: TRBV7-6; clone size: -; CDR3 DNA: TGTGCCAGCAGCCCTTACGATTTGGGACAGGGCGGTAGGGTTTCACCCCTCCACTTT; CDR3 protein: CASSPYDLGQGGRVSPLHF
J gene: TRBJ1-2; D gene: -; V gene: TRBV3-1/TRBV3-2; clone size: -; CDR3 DNA: TGTGCCAGCAGCCCCGGTTCCCCTCCAACCTACTATGGCTACACCTTC; CDR3 protein: CASSPGSPPTYYGYTF
J gene: TRBJ1-1; D gene: TRBD1; V gene: TRBV5-1; clone size: -; CDR3 DNA: TGCGCCAGCAGCTTGGCCAGGGGGAGGACTGAAGCTTTCTTT; CDR3 protein: CASSLARGRTEAFF
J gene: TRBJ1-2; D gene: -; V gene: TRBV30; clone size: -; CDR3 DNA: TGTGCCTGGATCCCCTCGAAAGCGGACTATGGCTACACCTTC; CDR3 protein: CAWIPSKADYGYTF
J gene: TRBJ2-7; D gene: TRBD1; V gene: TRBV2; clone size: -; CDR3 DNA: TGTGCCAGCAGGGTGAGGGGGCCAAACTACGAGCAGTACTTC; CDR3 protein: CASRVRGPNYEQYF
J gene: TRBJ2-1; D gene: -; V gene: TRBV30; clone size: -; CDR3 DNA: TGTGCCTGGAGTAACCCAGGCCCTTCCTACAATGAGCAGTTCTTC; CDR3 protein: CAWSNPGPSYNEQFF
J gene: TRBJ2-3; D gene: -; V gene: TRBV6-2/TRBV6-3; clone size: -; CDR3 DNA: TGTGCCAGCAGCCCCCGAGGAGTTACGCAGTATTTT; CDR3 protein: CASSPRGVTQYF